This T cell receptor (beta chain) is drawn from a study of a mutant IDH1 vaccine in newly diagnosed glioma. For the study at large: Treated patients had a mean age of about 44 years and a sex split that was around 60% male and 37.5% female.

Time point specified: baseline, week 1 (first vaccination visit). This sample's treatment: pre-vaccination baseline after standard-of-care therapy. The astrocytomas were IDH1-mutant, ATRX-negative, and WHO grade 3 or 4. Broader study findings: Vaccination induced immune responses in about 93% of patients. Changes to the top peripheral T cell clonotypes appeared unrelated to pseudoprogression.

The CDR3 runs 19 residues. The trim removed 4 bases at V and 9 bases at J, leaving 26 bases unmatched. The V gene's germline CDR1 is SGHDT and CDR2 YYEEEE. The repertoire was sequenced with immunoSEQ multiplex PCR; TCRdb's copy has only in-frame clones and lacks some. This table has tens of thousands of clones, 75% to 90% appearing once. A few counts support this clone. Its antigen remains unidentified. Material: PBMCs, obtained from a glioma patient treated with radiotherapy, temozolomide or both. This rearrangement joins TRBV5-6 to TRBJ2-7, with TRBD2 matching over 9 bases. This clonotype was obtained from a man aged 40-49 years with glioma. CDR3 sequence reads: CASSHEAQGIPSGNLGQYF. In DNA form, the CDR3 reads TGTGCCAGCAGCCACGAGGCACAGGGGATCCCTAGCGGGAACCTGGGGCAGTACTTC. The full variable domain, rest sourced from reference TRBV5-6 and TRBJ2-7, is DAGVTQSPTHLIKTRGQQVTLRCSPKSGHDTVSWYQQALGQGPQFIFQYYEEEERQRGNFPDRFSGHQFPNYSSELNVNALLLGDSALYLCASSHEAQGIPSGNLGQYFGPGTRLTVT.